The rows below give T cell receptor beta chains drawn from one sample of a study of cytomegalovirus exposure and HLA in healthy donors. Clones were sequenced by immunoSEQ multiplex PCR, and TCRdb holds only the in-frame ones, with some missing. The sample lists about 130,000 clones; around 78% were seen once. Sequencing used PBMCs. Receptor source: a man aged 55 to 69 in good health and CMV-seropositive. Each CDR3 is given with its conserved first and last residue.

>TRBV5-1|19
CASSIYMATSGDTNNEQFF
>TRBV9|14
CASSTNTGTYGYTF
>TRBV5-4|13
CASSLRTQREQFF
>TRBV4-1|13
CASSPPGVVEAFF
>TRBV28|15
CASSQMTGIVDTQYF
>TRBV6-1|16
CASSGARSGSNQPQHF
>TRBV19|16
CASSIDADSSGNTIYF
>TRBV9|15
CASSFLLAGTDTQYF
>TRBV20-1|11
CSASQNNEQFF
>TRBV27|13
CASGQTSGNTIYF
>TRBV9|14
CASSVTPYSYEQYF
>TRBV4-2|14
CASSQEASDTEAFF
>TRBV11-1|17
CASSQDRRSSYNSPLHF
>TRBV7-2|14
CASSSTGRVEKLFF
>TRBV2|16
CASRGTGGGSGNTIYF
>TRBV9|14
CASSVDAGNYEQYF
>TRBV2|14
CASSGQTRRQPQHF
>TRBV5-1|16
CASSPRLAGSGETQYF
>TRBV2|13
CASAYQLGGTQYF
>TRBV7-9|13
CASSLGAGEAKFF
>TRBV30|13
CAWRRGGHETQYF
>TRBV18|14
CASSEGTGGFSQYF
>TRBV7-6|12
CASSPSTGEQFF
>TRBV30|13
CAWSLKGLNIQYF
>TRBV30|14
CAWSQPRGYSPLHF
>TRBV5-1|14
CASSLGGGGNTIYF
>TRBV7-9|14
CASSLDDRWKGYTF
>TRBV29-1|16
CSVLAGAIISTDTQYF
>TRBV5-1|19
CASSSWTSGGEIDTGELFF
>TRBV5-4|14
CASSPINRGGVAFF
>TRBV5-5|14
CASSVDSSYNEQFF
>TRBV6-1|16
CASSVSGTGLRQPQHF
>TRBV6-4|13
CASSVGQGYGYTF
>TRBV7-9|14
CASSLGVGGPTQYF
>TRBV7-6|15
CASSTPQRDTYEQYF
>TRBV7-9|16
CASSLVQARHTDTQYF
>TRBV5-6|17
CASSLAGIGLVDNEQFF
>TRBV11-2|14
CASSSNRERSPLHF
>TRBV6-6|13
CASSYPRGTEAFF
>TRBV15|15
CATSRTGTGNSPLHF
>TRBV5-1|14
CASSSQGTQETQYF
>TRBV9|13
CASSVTHRDEQYF
>TRBV6-6|16
CASQLGGAYYNSPLHF
>TRBV6-1|11
CASSDHYEQYF
>TRBV2|16
CASREAGGTTKNIQYF
>TRBV6-6|14
CASSYSLGNQPQHF
>TRBV9|17
CASSVVGHRFFPRKLFF
>TRBV7-9|13
CASSLPSRQDLHF
>TRBV6-1|14
CASSEDRVNSPLHF
>TRBV4-2|16
CASSQDYSGENSPLHF